This TCR beta chain emerged from a study of blood T cell repertoires in COVID-19. Across the study: Italy, Spain and the United States were the sources of the convalescent and acute COVID-19 samples. From T cells, B-cell-depleted T cells, or PBMCs came the material, which was cDNA or gDNA.

Authors' processing steps: Estimated nucleated cell counts came from reference gene primer amplification. Using immunoSEQ multiplex PCR, the repertoire was profiled, and TCRdb retains in-frame clones only, with some absent. Clone size and V and J calls were adopted from that table, with D and trimming inferred from the DNA. The profile shows 200,000 to 250,000 clones, around 86% of them singletons. Only a few counts were recorded for this clone. Seattle enrolled patients during active infection and tracked them longitudinally. The sample taken for sequencing was peripheral blood. The sequence came from a woman in her 70s with COVID-19, enrolled during active disease.

CDR3 loop: CASRSGLALTGELFF. Written as DNA, the CDR3 is TGTGCCAGTAGATCGGGACTAGCGCTAACCGGGGAGCTGTTTTTT. The chain combines TRBV19 with TRBJ2-2, with 10 bases identical to TRBD2. The ends lost 6 bases at V and 5 bases at J; junction bases unmatched: 6. CDR3 length: 15 residues. Germline V lookup: CDR1 LNHDA, CDR2 SQIVND (reference sequence).